A selection of T cell receptor beta chains follows, all from one sample in a study of T cell responses to AZD1222 COVID-19 vaccine. This table comes from immunoSEQ multiplex PCR, and its TCRdb copy is limited to in-frame clones, with some not included. The table records more than 110,000 clones, 85% to 90% of them present only once. Sequencing was performed on peripheral blood, taken 28 days after the second AZD1222 dose. The receptors shown here come from an adult who received the AZD1222 COVID-19 vaccine. CDR3s include the opening cysteine and the closing phenylalanine or tryptophan. The order of the fields is V gene, clone size, J gene, D gene, CDR3 DNA, CDR3 protein. A D gene is named only where the DNA matches it firmly. Clone size is shown for a subset of rows, as once, few, many or a class of expanded clone.

TRBV5-4	NA	TRBJ1-4	NA	TGTGCCAGCAGTTGGGGGAGAGGGAATGAAAAACTGTTTTTT	CASSWGRGNEKLFF
TRBV9	NA	TRBJ1-5	TRBD1	TGTGCCAGCAGCGTAAACAGGGGTGTCAATCAGCCCCAGCATTTT	CASSVNRGVNQPQHF
TRBV11-2	NA	TRBJ1-1	NA	TGTGCCAGCAGCTTAGCCGGCAGGGCCCCAGGGGCTTTCTTT	CASSLAGRAPGAFF
TRBV5-1	NA	TRBJ2-7	NA	TGCGCCAGCAGAGACTCTGACCGAAGCTCTTCCTACGAGCAGTACTTC	CASRDSDRSSSYEQYF
TRBV7-9	NA	TRBJ1-2	NA	TGTGCCAGCAGCTTAGATGGGGGCTATGGCTACACCTTC	CASSLDGGYGYTF
TRBV7-2	few	TRBJ1-2	NA	TGTGCCAGCAGCTTTTACCTTACGGGAGGCTACACCTTC	CASSFYLTGGYTF
TRBV29-1	few	TRBJ2-7	NA	TGCAGCGTTGTCGGACACACCTACGAGCAGTACTTC	CSVVGHTYEQYF
TRBV9	NA	TRBJ2-5	TRBD1	TGTGCCAGCAGCGCCTCTACAGGGGGCGCCGAGACCCAGTACTTC	CASSASTGGAETQYF
TRBV2	NA	TRBJ1-2	NA	TGTGCCAGCAGTGAAGGGGCCAATCGCTACACCTTC	CASSEGANRYTF
TRBV30	NA	TRBJ2-1	TRBD1	TGTGCCTGTCCAAAGACGACAGGGGATGAGCAGTTCTTC	CACPKTTGDEQFF
TRBV5-1	NA	TRBJ2-1	NA	TGCGCCAGCAGCTACGACAGTAGCTCCTACAATGAGCAGTTCTTC	CASSYDSSSYNEQFF
TRBV6-2/TRBV6-3	NA	TRBJ1-1	TRBD1	TGTGCCAGCAGATACAAACTGACAGGGTTCGTTGACACTGAAGCTTTCTTT	CASRYKLTGFVDTEAFF
TRBV9	NA	TRBJ2-2	NA	TGTGCCAGCAGCGCCCAACCGGGACAGAACACCGGGGAGCTGTTTTTT	CASSAQPGQNTGELFF
TRBV7-2	NA	TRBJ1-1	NA	TGTGCCAGCAGCCGCGACAGAGGGAACACTGAAGCTTTCTTT	CASSRDRGNTEAFF
TRBV2	NA	TRBJ1-4	NA	TGTGCCAGCAGCAGAGACAGCCCACCCGCTAATGAAAAACTGTTTTTT	CASSRDSPPANEKLFF
TRBV3-1/TRBV3-2	NA	TRBJ2-1	TRBD2	TGTGCCAGCAGCCAAAGCGTGAGCGGGGCGGAGCAGTTCTTC	CASSQSVSGAEQFF
TRBV5-6	NA	TRBJ1-3	NA	TGTGCCAGCAGCTTGTCATACCGAGGAAACACCATATATTTT	CASSLSYRGNTIYF
TRBV7-2	NA	TRBJ1-5	NA	TGTGCCAGCAGCCCCGGCCCCAGGAGCAATCAGCCCCAGCATTTT	CASSPGPRSNQPQHF
TRBV5-1	NA	TRBJ1-2	NA	TGCGCCAGCAGCCGGGGGGAGGATGCTTATGGCTACACCTTC	CASSRGEDAYGYTF
TRBV6-2/TRBV6-3	NA	TRBJ1-6	TRBD1	TGTGCCAGCAGTCCGAGAACCACAGGGGGCGGTTCACCCCTCCACTTT	CASSPRTTGGGSPLHF
TRBV6-4	NA	TRBJ2-3	TRBD1	TGTGCCAGCAGTTCCTCCACGACAGGGGAAGGGGATACGCAGTATTTT	CASSSSTTGEGDTQYF
TRBV23-1	NA	TRBJ2-7	NA	TGCGCCAGCAGTCAATCAGGTCGTCAACGCGTGGATAGGGCCTTTAAGTACGAGCAGTACTTC	CASSQSGRQRVDRAFKYEQYF
TRBV7-3	NA	TRBJ2-5	NA	TGTGCCAGCAGCTTGTACAGCACAAAGACCCAGTACTTC	CASSLYSTKTQYF
TRBV5-1	NA	TRBJ2-3	TRBD2	TGCGCCAGCAGCTTGGATGGAGCGGGAGAAACAGATACGCAGTATTTT	CASSLDGAGETDTQYF
TRBV28	NA	TRBJ2-1	TRBD1	TGTGCCAGCAGTGGACAGGGGATTATCCATGAGCAGTTCTTC	CASSGQGIIHEQFF
TRBV15	NA	TRBJ1-2	TRBD1	TGTGCCACCAGTACCGGGACAGGGTTTGGCTACACCTTC	CATSTGTGFGYTF
TRBV6-2/TRBV6-3	NA	TRBJ1-5	NA	TGTGCCAGCAGTTACTCCCTGGGTGGACAGCCCCAGCATTTT	CASSYSLGGQPQHF
TRBV7-7	NA	TRBJ2-5	NA	TGTGCTAGCAGCCAAAATCAGGTCGGGGAGACCCAGTACTTC	CASSQNQVGETQYF
TRBV5-1	NA	TRBJ2-5	NA	TGCGCCAGCAGTTCTAGAGGGAGCGATCAAGAGACCCAGTACTTC	CASSSRGSDQETQYF
TRBV10-3	NA	TRBJ1-2	TRBD1	TGTGCCATCAGGGTGACAGGGCTAGATGGCTACACCTTC	CAIRVTGLDGYTF
TRBV9	NA	TRBJ1-5	NA	TGTGCCAGCAGCGTCTATTTCTCTGACAGCGGAGTTCAGCCCCAGCATTTT	CASSVYFSDSGVQPQHF
TRBV5-4	NA	TRBJ2-2	NA	TGTGCCAGCCGACTGGGGGGTACCCCTGTTACCGGGGAGCTGTTTTTT	CASRLGGTPVTGELFF
TRBV29-1	NA	TRBJ1-2	TRBD1	TGCAGCGTCCGACGACAGGGGTATGGCTACACCTTC	CSVRRQGYGYTF
TRBV27	NA	TRBJ2-3	TRBD2	TGTGCCAGCAGAACAGGGTTAGCGGGGGTGAAGAATACGCAGTATTTT	CASRTGLAGVKNTQYF
TRBV28	few	TRBJ1-6	NA	TGTGCCAGCAGTTTATTGGGGTCGGACAGTGGGAATTCACCCCTCCACTTT	CASSLLGSDSGNSPLHF
TRBV28	NA	TRBJ1-5	NA	TGTGCCAGCAGAGACAGTTTGCGAAGCAATCAGCCCCAGCATTTT	CASRDSLRSNQPQHF
TRBV10-3	NA	TRBJ2-1	TRBD2	TGTGCCATCAGTGACTGGGCGGGGGATGAGCAGTTCTTC	CAISDWAGDEQFF
TRBV5-5	NA	TRBJ2-3	TRBD2	TGTGCCAGCAGCTTGACTAGCGGGGGGGCCGGTACAGATACGCAGTATTTT	CASSLTSGGAGTDTQYF
TRBV7-9	NA	TRBJ1-6	NA	TGTGCCAGCAGCCCCCAGGTAGATAATTCACCCCTCCACTTT	CASSPQVDNSPLHF
TRBV4-1	NA	TRBJ2-2	TRBD2	TGCGCCAGCAGCCAAGATAGGACTAGCGGGGCCGCGAACACCGGGGAGCTGTTTTTT	CASSQDRTSGAANTGELFF
TRBV7-8	NA	TRBJ1-2	NA	TGTGCCAGCAGCCCTGCCCAGGGTGATGGCTACACCTTC	CASSPAQGDGYTF
TRBV7-9	NA	TRBJ1-4	NA	TGTGCCAGCAGCCTAAGGACTGTTTCAACTAATGAAAAACTGTTTTTT	CASSLRTVSTNEKLFF
TRBV15	once	TRBJ2-1	TRBD1	TGTGCCACCAGCAGACAGGGGGCGAATGAGCAGTTCTTC	CATSRQGANEQFF
TRBV24-1	once	TRBJ2-3	TRBD2	TGTGCCACCAGTGATCCCCGGACGGGCGGGGGAACAGATACGCAGTATTTT	CATSDPRTGGGTDTQYF
TRBV2	NA	TRBJ1-2	NA	TGTGCCAGCAGTGTCTATGGCTACACCTTC	CASSVYGYTF
TRBV29-1	NA	TRBJ1-1	NA	TGCAGCGTCTCCGTGGGGGTGAACACTGAAGCTTTCTTT	CSVSVGVNTEAFF